This is a list of T cell receptor beta chains from one sample in a study of T cells after yellow fever vaccination. TCRdb passed the 5' RACE reads through MiXCR, listing each CDR3 protein once. There are 250,000 to 400,000 distinct CDR3 sequences in the sample; approximately 4% occur only once, and 20% to 25% lies in the top ten. Sequencing used PBMCs, obtained 5 days after the yellow fever booster vaccination. The receptors were gathered from a young man who received the YFV17D yellow fever vaccine. The conserved cysteine and the conserved F or W are not part of the CDR3 here. Each record gives: V gene, J gene, CDR3 protein.

>TRBV12-3/TRBV12-4|TRBJ1-1
ASSSHRAVNTEAF
>TRBV5-1|TRBJ2-1
ASRVLADSYNEQF
>TRBV5-8|TRBJ2-1
ASSSGLGSYNEQF
>TRBV12-3/TRBV12-4|TRBJ1-2
ASSFGGAFEGYT
>TRBV10-3|TRBJ1-5
AISDRESNQPQH
>TRBV7-2|TRBJ2-2
ASRTENTGELF
>TRBV20-1|TRBJ2-1
SAYGRHPNEQF
>TRBV7-2|TRBJ1-1
ASSLRAGWNTEAF
>TRBV20-1|TRBJ2-1
SARDREGARGNEQF
>TRBV11-3|TRBJ1-1
ASSSTGTENTEAF
>TRBV4-2|TRBJ2-1
ASSQDVRQGYNEQF
>TRBV12-3/TRBV12-4|TRBJ1-1
ASSGTGSLDTEAF
>TRBV7-9|TRBJ2-7
ASSPGLKWGNEQY
>TRBV6-5|TRBJ2-1
ASSYSNFGGLAYNEQF
>TRBV9|TRBJ2-3
ASSGVTSGTDTQY
>TRBV5-1|TRBJ2-5
ASSPPQDEETQY